The clone carrying this T cell receptor (beta chain) was seen many times. Its matching antigen is unknown. For CDR3 and TCR beta VDJ profiling, genomic DNA was the template used. TCRdb processed the reads anew with MiXCR; each CDR3 protein has one entry. The profile covers fewer than 150,000 distinct CDR3 sequences, with 48% appearing a single time and around 2.3% taken by the ten largest. These data originate in a study of CD8+CD57+ T cells in acquired aplastic anemia. Study-wide context: The study obtained an average of approximately 3 ug of DNA from sorted CD4+ and CD8+ cells. CD4+ cells from healthy donors averaged about 10 million reads. Study results and limitations: Patients and controls were found to share 25 to 30 CD8+ CDR3 sequences. CD8+ Simpson's diversity in patients was not significantly different from that in controls.

The receptor was isolated from a human donor in good health, serving as a control. Sequenced sample: sorted CD4+, CD8+, or CD8+CD57+ T cells (not recorded which) from PBMCs.

This CDR3 is CASSQTSGVNEKLFF. CDR3 nucleotides: TGTGCCAGCAGCCAAACCTCCGGCGTTAATGAAAAACTGTTTTTT. The genes are TRBV7-2 and TRBJ1-4; no reliable D call. CDR3 length equals 15 residues. Germline V gene sequence: CDR1 SGHTA, CDR2 FQGNSA. V was shortened by 5 bases and J by 4 bases, with 14 bases between the two germline ends.